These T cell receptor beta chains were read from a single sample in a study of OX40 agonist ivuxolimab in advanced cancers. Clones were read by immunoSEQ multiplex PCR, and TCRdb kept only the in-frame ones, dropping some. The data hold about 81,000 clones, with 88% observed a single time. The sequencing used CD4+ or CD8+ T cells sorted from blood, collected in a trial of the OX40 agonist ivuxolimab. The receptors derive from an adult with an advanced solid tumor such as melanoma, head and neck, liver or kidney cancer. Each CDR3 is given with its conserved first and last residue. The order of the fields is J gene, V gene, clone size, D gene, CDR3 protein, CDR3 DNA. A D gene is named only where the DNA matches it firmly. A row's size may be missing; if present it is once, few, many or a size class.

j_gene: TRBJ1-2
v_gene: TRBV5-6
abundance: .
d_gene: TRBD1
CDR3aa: CASSLVGGGYTF
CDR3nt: TGTGCCAGCAGCTTGGTAGGGGGCGGCTACACCTTC

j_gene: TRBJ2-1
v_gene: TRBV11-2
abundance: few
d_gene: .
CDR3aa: CASSLVRASSSYNEQFF
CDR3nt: TGTGCCAGCAGCTTAGTTCGGGCATCGAGCTCCTACAATGAGCAGTTCTTC

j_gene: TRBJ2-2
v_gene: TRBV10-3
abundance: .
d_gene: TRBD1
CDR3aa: CAISGTGMTGELFF
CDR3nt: TGTGCCATCAGCGGGACAGGGATGACCGGGGAGCTGTTTTTT

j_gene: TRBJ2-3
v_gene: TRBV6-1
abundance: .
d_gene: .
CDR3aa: CASSEVWGDVDTQYF
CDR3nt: TGTGCCAGCAGTGAAGTGTGGGGAGATGTAGATACGCAGTATTTT

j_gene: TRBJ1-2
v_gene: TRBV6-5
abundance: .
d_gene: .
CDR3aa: CASSYSRGRTYGYTF
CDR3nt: TGTGCCAGCAGTTACTCCCGGGGTCGGACCTATGGCTACACCTTC

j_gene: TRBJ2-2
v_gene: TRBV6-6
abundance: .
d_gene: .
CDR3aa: CASSSWRGGTGELFF
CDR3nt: TGTGCCAGCAGTTCCTGGAGGGGTGGCACCGGGGAGCTGTTTTTT

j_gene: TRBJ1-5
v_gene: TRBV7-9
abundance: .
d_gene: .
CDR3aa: CASSSDSSNQPQHF
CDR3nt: TGTGCCAGCAGCTCGGACAGCTCCAATCAGCCCCAGCATTTT

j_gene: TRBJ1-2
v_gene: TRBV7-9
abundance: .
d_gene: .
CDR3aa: CASSFSANYGYTF
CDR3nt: TGTGCCAGCAGCTTCTCAGCTAACTATGGCTACACCTTC

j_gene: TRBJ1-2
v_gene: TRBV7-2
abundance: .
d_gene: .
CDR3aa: CASSLANDGNYGYTF
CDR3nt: TGTGCCAGCAGCTTAGCAAATGACGGAAACTATGGCTACACCTTC

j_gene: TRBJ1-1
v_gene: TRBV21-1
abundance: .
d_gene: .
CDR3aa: CASSKGGRPNTEAFF
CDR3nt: TGTGCCAGCAGCAAAGGGGGGCGGCCGAACACTGAAGCTTTCTTT

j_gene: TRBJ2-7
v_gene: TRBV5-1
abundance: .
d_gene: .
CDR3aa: CASSLAGGSSYEQYF
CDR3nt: TGCGCCAGCAGCTTGGCCGGCGGCAGCTCCTACGAGCAGTACTTC

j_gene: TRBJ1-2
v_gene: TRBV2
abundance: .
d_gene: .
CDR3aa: CASSDRVRGYTF
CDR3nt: TGTGCCAGCAGTGACAGGGTGAGAGGCTACACCTTC

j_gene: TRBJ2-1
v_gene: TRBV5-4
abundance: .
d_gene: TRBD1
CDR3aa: CASSPETGIFEQFF
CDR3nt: TGTGCCAGCAGCCCAGAGACAGGGATCTTTGAGCAGTTCTTC

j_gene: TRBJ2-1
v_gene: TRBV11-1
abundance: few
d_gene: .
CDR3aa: CASTPSTANSYNEQFF
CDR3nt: TGTGCCAGCACCCCTTCGACAGCGAACTCCTACAATGAGCAGTTCTTC

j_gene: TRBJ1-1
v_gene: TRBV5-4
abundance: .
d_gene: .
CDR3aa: CASSYPPGEAFF
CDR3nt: TGTGCCAGCAGCTACCCTCCGGGGGAGGCTTTCTTT

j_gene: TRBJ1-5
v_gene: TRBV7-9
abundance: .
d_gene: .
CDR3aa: CASSEGGRNNQPQHF
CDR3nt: TGTGCCAGCAGCGAGGGTGGCCGGAACAATCAGCCCCAGCATTTT

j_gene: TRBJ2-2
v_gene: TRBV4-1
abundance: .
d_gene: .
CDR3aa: CASSQDQGFTGELFF
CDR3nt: TGCGCCAGCAGCCAAGATCAGGGTTTCACCGGGGAGCTGTTTTTT

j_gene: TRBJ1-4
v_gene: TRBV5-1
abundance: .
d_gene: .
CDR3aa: CASSAGTLRGEKLFF
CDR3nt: TGCGCCAGCAGCGCAGGGACTCTAAGGGGTGAAAAACTGTTTTTT

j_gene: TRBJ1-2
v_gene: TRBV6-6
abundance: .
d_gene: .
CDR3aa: CASSQLSNYGYTF
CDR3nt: TGTGCCAGCAGTCAGTTATCCAACTATGGCTACACCTTC

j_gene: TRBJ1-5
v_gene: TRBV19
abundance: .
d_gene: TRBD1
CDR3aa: CASSIGTASAQPQHF
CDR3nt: TGTGCCAGTAGTATTGGGACAGCGAGCGCTCAGCCCCAGCATTTT

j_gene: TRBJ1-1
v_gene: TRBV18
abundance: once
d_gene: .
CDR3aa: CASSPQVINTEAFF
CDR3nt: TGTGCCAGCTCACCTCAGGTCATCAACACTGAAGCTTTCTTT

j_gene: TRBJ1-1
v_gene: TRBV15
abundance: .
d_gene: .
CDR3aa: CATSRGQLSLDTEAFF
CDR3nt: TGTGCCACCAGCAGAGGACAACTTAGCCTGGACACTGAAGCTTTCTTT

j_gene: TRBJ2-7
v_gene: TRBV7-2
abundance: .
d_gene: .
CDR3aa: CASSLNTYEQYF
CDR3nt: TGTGCCAGCAGTCTGAACACCTACGAGCAGTACTTC

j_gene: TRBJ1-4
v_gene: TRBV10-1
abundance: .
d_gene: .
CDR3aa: CASSEVSPKLATNEKLFF
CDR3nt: TGCGCCAGCAGTGAGGTGTCCCCCAAGTTAGCAACTAATGAAAAACTGTTTTTT

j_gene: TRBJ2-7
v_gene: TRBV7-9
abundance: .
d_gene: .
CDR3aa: CASSRDGLYEQYF
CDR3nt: TGTGCCAGCAGCAGAGACGGCTTATACGAGCAGTACTTC

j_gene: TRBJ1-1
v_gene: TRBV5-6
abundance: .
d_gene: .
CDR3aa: CASSNEDRGRDTEAFF
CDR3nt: TGTGCCAGCAGTAACGAAGATCGAGGAAGGGACACTGAAGCTTTCTTT

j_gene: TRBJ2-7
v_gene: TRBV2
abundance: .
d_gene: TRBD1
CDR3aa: CASRITGVFGQYF
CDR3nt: TGTGCCAGCAGGATTACAGGGGTATTTGGGCAGTACTTC

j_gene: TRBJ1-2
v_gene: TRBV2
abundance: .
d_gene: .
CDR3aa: CASISSGAYGYTF
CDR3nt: TGTGCCAGCATAAGTAGTGGAGCCTATGGCTACACCTTC

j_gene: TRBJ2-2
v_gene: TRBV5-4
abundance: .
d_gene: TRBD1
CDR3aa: CASSNPGQGNTGELFF
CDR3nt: TGTGCCAGCAGCAACCCGGGACAGGGAAACACCGGGGAGCTGTTTTTT

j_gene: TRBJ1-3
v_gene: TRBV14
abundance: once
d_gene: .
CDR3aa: CASKMVSSGNTIYF
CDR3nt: TGTGCCAGCAAGATGGTATCCTCTGGAAACACCATATATTTT

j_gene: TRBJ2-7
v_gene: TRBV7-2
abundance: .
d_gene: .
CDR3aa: CASSLSQGMGEQYF
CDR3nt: TGTGCCAGCAGCCTCTCTCAGGGGATGGGCGAGCAGTACTTC

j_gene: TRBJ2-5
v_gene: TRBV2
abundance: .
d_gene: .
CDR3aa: CASRRRGAQETQYF
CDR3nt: TGTGCCAGCAGACGTCGTGGCGCACAAGAGACCCAGTACTTC

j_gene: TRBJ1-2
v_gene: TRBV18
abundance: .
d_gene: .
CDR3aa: CASSPPNIGNLGYGYTF
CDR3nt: TGTGCCAGCTCACCACCGAATATCGGGAACTTAGGCTATGGCTACACCTTC

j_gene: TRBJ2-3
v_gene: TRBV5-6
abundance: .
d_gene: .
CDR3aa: CASSFTDTQYF
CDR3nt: TGTGCCAGCAGCTTCACAGATACGCAGTATTTT

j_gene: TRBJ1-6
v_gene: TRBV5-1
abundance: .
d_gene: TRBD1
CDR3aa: CASSLTGTGSYSPLHF
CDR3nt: TGCGCCAGCAGCTTGACCGGGACAGGCTCTTATTCACCCCTCCACTTT

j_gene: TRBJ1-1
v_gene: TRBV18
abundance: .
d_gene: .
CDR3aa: CASSPPTGNTEAFF
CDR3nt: TGTGCCAGCTCACCTCCGACGGGCAACACTGAAGCTTTCTTT

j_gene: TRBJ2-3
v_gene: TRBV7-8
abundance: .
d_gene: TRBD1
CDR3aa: CASSLGTGKITDTQYF
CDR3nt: TGTGCCAGCAGCTTAGGGACAGGGAAGATCACAGATACGCAGTATTTT

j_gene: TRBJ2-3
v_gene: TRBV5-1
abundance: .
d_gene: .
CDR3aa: CASSLAGGGDTQYF
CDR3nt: TGCGCCAGCAGCTTGGCGGGGGGCGGGGATACGCAGTATTTT

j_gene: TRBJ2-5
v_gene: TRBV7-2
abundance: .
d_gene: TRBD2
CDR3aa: CASSSTQRGDRETQYF
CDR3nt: TGTGCCAGCAGCTCCACCCAGCGGGGGGATCGGGAGACCCAGTACTTC

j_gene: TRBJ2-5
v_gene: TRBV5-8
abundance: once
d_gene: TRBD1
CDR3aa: CASSMRGTGKETQYF
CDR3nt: TGTGCCAGCAGCATGCGCGGGACAGGGAAAGAGACCCAGTACTTC

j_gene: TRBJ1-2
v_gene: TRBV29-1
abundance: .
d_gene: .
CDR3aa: CSVEGSGNYGYTF
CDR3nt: TGCAGCGTTGAGGGCTCCGGGAACTATGGCTACACCTTC

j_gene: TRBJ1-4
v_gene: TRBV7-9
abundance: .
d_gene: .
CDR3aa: CASSLNVEKLFF
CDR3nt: TGTGCCAGCAGCTTAAATGTTGAAAAACTGTTTTTT

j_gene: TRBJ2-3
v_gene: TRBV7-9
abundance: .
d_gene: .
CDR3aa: CASSIGQLSTDTQYF
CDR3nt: TGTGCCAGCAGCATAGGACAGCTTAGCACAGATACGCAGTATTTT

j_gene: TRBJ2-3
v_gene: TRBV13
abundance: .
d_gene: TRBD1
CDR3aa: CASSVLRQGMGTDTQYF
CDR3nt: TGTGCCAGCAGCGTACTTCGACAGGGTATGGGCACAGATACGCAGTATTTT

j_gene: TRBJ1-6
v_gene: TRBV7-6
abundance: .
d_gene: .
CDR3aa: CASSLRQNSPLHF
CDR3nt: TGTGCCAGCAGCTTGCGGCAGAATTCACCCCTCCACTTT

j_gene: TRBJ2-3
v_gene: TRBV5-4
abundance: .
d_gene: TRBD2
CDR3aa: CASRGGTWDTDTQYF
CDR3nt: TGTGCCAGTCGGGGGGGGACATGGGATACAGATACGCAGTATTTT

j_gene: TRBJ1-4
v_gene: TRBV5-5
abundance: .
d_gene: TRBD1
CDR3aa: CASRQTLQGINEKLFF
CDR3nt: TGTGCCAGCAGACAGACGCTACAGGGGATTAATGAAAAACTGTTTTTT

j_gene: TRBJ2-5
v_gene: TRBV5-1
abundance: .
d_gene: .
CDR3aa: CASSLTNTLDQETQYF
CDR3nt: TGCGCCAGCAGCCTTACTAACACCCTAGATCAAGAGACCCAGTACTTC

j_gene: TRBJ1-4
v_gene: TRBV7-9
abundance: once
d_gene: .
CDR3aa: CASSFRDTTEKLFF
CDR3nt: TGTGCCAGCAGCTTCCGGGACACAACTGAAAAACTGTTTTTT

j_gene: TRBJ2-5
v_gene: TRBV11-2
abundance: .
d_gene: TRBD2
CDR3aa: CASSYESSGQETQYF
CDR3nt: TGTGCCAGCAGCTATGAATCTAGCGGCCAAGAGACCCAGTACTTC

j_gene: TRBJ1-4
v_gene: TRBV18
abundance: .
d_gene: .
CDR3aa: CASSSLNEKLFF
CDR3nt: TGTGCCAGCTCATCACTTAATGAAAAACTGTTTTTT

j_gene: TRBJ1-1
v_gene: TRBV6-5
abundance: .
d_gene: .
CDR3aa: CASSYNRLNTEAFF
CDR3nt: TGTGCCAGCAGTTATAACAGACTGAACACTGAAGCTTTCTTT

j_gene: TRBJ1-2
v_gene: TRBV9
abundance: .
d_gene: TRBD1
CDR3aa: CASSVSGQGANGYTF
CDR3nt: TGTGCCAGCAGCGTATCCGGACAGGGGGCTAATGGCTACACCTTC

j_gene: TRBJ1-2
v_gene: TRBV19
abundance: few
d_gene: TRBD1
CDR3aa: CASSRQGNYGYTF
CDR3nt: TGTGCCAGTAGTCGACAGGGGAACTATGGCTACACCTTC

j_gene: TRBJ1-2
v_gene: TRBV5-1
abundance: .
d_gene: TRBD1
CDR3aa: CASSHNSRTGTNYGYTF
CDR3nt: TGCGCCAGCAGCCATAATTCGAGGACAGGGACTAACTATGGCTACACCTTC